This TCR beta chain stems from a study of tumor-infiltrating lymphocytes in primary liver carcinoma. Unsorted bulk tissue of about 17-32 mg yielded co-extracted RNA and DNA. Trimming took 0 bases from V and 9 from J, leaving 14 bases between them. This CDR3 comprises 14 residues. The germline CDR1 and CDR2 sequences are SQVTM and ANQGSEA. Priming with a constant-region primer yielded TCR beta cDNA from 400 to 500 ng total RNA. Investigators got TCR beta libraries out of three nested multiplex PCR rounds, done with slightly modified ARM-PCR. With TRBV1-TRBV30 forward primers and a C-beta reverse primer, the first two PCR rounds were run for approximately 9 cycles each. Using its own MiXCR run on the multiplex PCR reads, TCRdb lists one record per CDR3 protein. The table lists more than 70,000 distinct CDR3 sequences, approximately 77% of them singletons.

The chain has TRBV29-1 and TRBJ2-2, with D possibly matching TRBD2 (6 bases). Sequencing input: liver tumor tissue from sampling region 1. The subset: tumor region T1, superior pole. This receptor was identified in a man aged 35 to 55 with primary liver carcinoma and hepatitis B virus infection. CDR3 sequence reads: CSVEESGRTRELFF. The CDR3 DNA sequence: TGCAGCGTTGAAGAGTCGGGGAGGACCAGGGAGCTGTTTTTT.